The rows below give T cell receptor beta chains drawn from one sample of a study of blood T cell repertoires in COVID-19. Sequencing used immunoSEQ multiplex PCR; TCRdb keeps in-frame clones, though not all of them. Found here are 150,000 to 200,000 clones, 81% of them singletons; the top ten hold roughly 11%. The sequencing sample was made of peripheral blood. These TCRs come from a man aged 55 to 70 with active or convalescent COVID-19. The CDR3 runs from the conserved cysteine through the conserved F or W. Each record gives: V gene, J gene, D gene, CDR3 length, clone size, CDR3 DNA, CDR3 protein. D genes are given only for firm matches. Clone size is not always given. Where it is, it says once, few, many or a class for expanded clones.

TRBV11-2	TRBJ2-7	-	14	-	TGTGCCAGCAGCCCCCCCTGGAGCTCCTACGAGCAGTACTTC	CASSPPWSSYEQYF
TRBV5-1	TRBJ2-5	TRBD2	14	-	TGCGCCAGCGCACGGGACGCCGGGAGGGAGACCCAGTACTTC	CASARDAGRETQYF
TRBV29-1	TRBJ2-3	TRBD1	12	-	TGCAACAGACAGGGGGCCGAAGATACGCAGTATTTT	CNRQGAEDTQYF
TRBV6-2/TRBV6-3	TRBJ1-5	TRBD1	18	once	TGTGCCAGCAGTTACTCGGGGGCAGGGGGACCAGGCAATCAGCCCCAGCATTTT	CASSYSGAGGPGNQPQHF
TRBV19	TRBJ1-5	TRBD1	13	-	TGTGCTTCCGCCGGGACAGCAGATCAGCCCCAGCATTTT	CASAGTADQPQHF
TRBV19	TRBJ1-2	-	14	few	TGTGCCAGTAGTATCCAGGACCTACAGGGTAGCTACACCTTC	CASSIQDLQGSYTF
TRBV5-6	TRBJ1-3	-	15	-	TGTGCCAGCAGCAGCGGGATGTACTCTGGAAACACCATATATTTT	CASSSGMYSGNTIYF
TRBV27	TRBJ2-6	-	16	once	TGTGCCAGCAGTTCCCCCGGGGACTCTGGGGCCAACGTCCTGACTTTC	CASSSPGDSGANVLTF
TRBV19	TRBJ1-5	TRBD1	16	-	TGTGCCAGTAGTCCCCGGGGACAGGGAGACAATCAGCCCCAGCATTTT	CASSPRGQGDNQPQHF
TRBV12-3/TRBV12-4	TRBJ1-5	TRBD1	13	-	TGTGCCAGCAGTACAGGGGACGATCAGCCCCAGCATTTT	CASSTGDDQPQHF
TRBV9	TRBJ2-2	TRBD2	18	-	TGTGCCAGCAGCGCCACCGGGGGACTAGCGGGGCGGCCCGGGGAGCTGTTTTTT	CASSATGGLAGRPGELFF
TRBV5-1	TRBJ2-6	-	15	-	TGCGCCAGCAGCTTAGCCAACTCTGGGGCCAACGTCCTGACTTTC	CASSLANSGANVLTF
TRBV7-9	TRBJ2-5	TRBD1	16	-	TGTGCCAGCAGCTACGGGACAGGGGGCCATCAAGAGACCCAGTACTTC	CASSYGTGGHQETQYF
TRBV15	TRBJ1-2	TRBD1	14	-	TGTGCCACCAGCAGAGGGACAGGGTGGTATGGCTACACCTTC	CATSRGTGWYGYTF
TRBV28	TRBJ2-1	TRBD1	14	once	TGTGCCAGCAGTTCCCGGGACAGCTACAATGAGCAGTTCTTC	CASSSRDSYNEQFF
TRBV6-4	TRBJ1-5	TRBD1	16	-	TGTGCCAGCAGTGACTCGACAGGGGCCCGCAATCAGCCCCAGCATTTT	CASSDSTGARNQPQHF
TRBV5-1	TRBJ1-2	TRBD1	19	-	TGCGCCAGCAGCTCGGAGACAGGGACAGGAGTATCCAGGGGCTATGGCTACACCTTC	CASSSETGTGVSRGYGYTF
TRBV28	TRBJ2-7	TRBD2	14	-	TGTGCCAGCAGGGCTAGCGGGAACTCCTACGAGCAGTACTTC	CASRASGNSYEQYF
TRBV4-1	TRBJ1-5	TRBD1	17	-	TGCGCCAGCAGCCAAGATCGGGGGACAGGGCAAAATCAGCCCCAGCATTTT	CASSQDRGTGQNQPQHF
TRBV2	TRBJ1-2	TRBD1	14	-	TGTGCCAGCAGCGCCGGGACAGGGGGCAGGGGCTACACCTTC	CASSAGTGGRGYTF
TRBV7-2	TRBJ2-1	TRBD1	16	-	TGTGCCAGCAGCCCCCGACAGGGGCAAAATCATCAGGAGCAGTTCTTC	CASSPRQGQNHQEQFF
TRBV6-5	TRBJ1-6	-	12	-	TGTGCCAGCAGACAGTCGAATTCACCCCTCCACTTT	CASRQSNSPLHF
TRBV6-5	TRBJ1-5	-	15	-	TGTGCCAGCAGTTTTGGGGGGGGGAGCAATCAGCCCCAGCATTTT	CASSFGGGSNQPQHF
TRBV5-4	TRBJ1-1	-	11	-	TGTGCCAGCAGCTCCTACACTGAAGCTTTCTTT	CASSSYTEAFF
TRBV5-1	TRBJ1-4	-	15	once	TGCGCCAGCAGCTTGGGAGGCGCAACTAATGAAAAACTGTTTTTT	CASSLGGATNEKLFF
TRBV2	TRBJ2-3	-	16	-	TGTGCCAGCAGTGATCTGGACAGTGCTAGCACAGATACGCAGTATTTT	CASSDLDSASTDTQYF
TRBV28	TRBJ2-4	-	15	-	TGTGCCAGTCAGGTTACAAGCTTAGCCAAAAACATTCAGTACTTC	CASQVTSLAKNIQYF
TRBV13	TRBJ1-6	-	15	-	TGTGCCAGCAGCTGGGGGGGGACGGAGAATTCACCCCTCCACTTT	CASSWGGTENSPLHF
TRBV12-3/TRBV12-4	TRBJ2-3	-	13	-	TGTGCCAGCTGGACAGAGGGCACAGATACGCAGTATTTT	CASWTEGTDTQYF
TRBV4-1	TRBJ2-4	-	17	-	TGCGCCAGCAGCCAATCTCCCGGGACTCCCGCCCCCAGCATTCAGTACTTC	CASSQSPGTPAPSIQYF
TRBV7-2	TRBJ2-7	-	14	-	TGTGCCAGCAGCTTACCCCCCATCTCCTACGAGCAGTACTTC	CASSLPPISYEQYF
TRBV6-2/TRBV6-3	TRBJ2-7	-	14	-	TGTGCCAGCAGTTACGGGGGGTACTCCTACGAGCAGTACTTC	CASSYGGYSYEQYF